This T cell receptor (beta chain) was captured by sequencing in a study of post-analysis software for immune sequencing data (dated by TCRdb to 2013 to 2016). Regarding the research as a whole: Recorded disease courses included relapsing-remitting, secondary progressive and progressive-relapsing multiple sclerosis, with some patients lacking subtype annotation. Patient repertoires were compared against roughly 12 previously published healthy control repertoires from donors aged about 6 to 27 years. A subset of samples was prepared in parallel using single-end sample barcoding, then pooled and co-amplified after Illumina adapter ligation.

A remark on this clonotype: The specificity of this receptor is unknown. The record has no base qualities; no much larger clone is one base away.

To demonstrate the VDJtools post-analysis software, TCR beta repertoires were profiled from the peripheral blood of 10 to 15 young patients with multiple sclerosis. The multiple sclerosis patients were children and adolescents ranging in age from 6 to 15 years. The germline V gene (reference sequence) specifies LNHNV as CDR1 and YYDKDF as CDR2. The CDR3 holds 16 amino acids from the cysteine to the phenylalanine. The entry retains the CDR3 DNA only, 48 bases that are in frame from base 1. Trimming at the junction amounts to 0 bases on V and 7 bases on J, and the germline ends lie 19 bases apart. The investigation overall reported the following: Direct clustering with F measure revealed strong co-clustering of samples prepared in the same batch, which led to a batch-effect correction. The multiple sclerosis patient group was slightly younger than the control group. Four or five TRBV segments, including TRBV5-6, TRBV5-1 and TRBV20-1, were significantly more frequent in patients than controls. Compared with controls, multiple sclerosis patients had significantly lower normalized Chao1 diversity, a finding suggesting substantial peripheral T-cell clonal expansion.

The library was produced with PCR. These reads were obtained on an Illumina HiSeq 2500. Unique molecular identifiers were incorporated into TCR beta cDNA libraries to reduce PCR and sequencing biases. Per 1 to 10 million input T cells, approximately 500,000 cDNA molecules were obtained, such that each molecule approximated one T cell. The same protocol used for the earlier healthy control dataset was applied to prepare and sequence the patient libraries. Within a given batch, samples were prepared together, multiplexed and sequenced on the same HiSeq lane. In the source study's methods: MIGEC handled the raw barcoded reads, throwing out single-read molecular identifier groups before consensus assembly and CDR3 extraction. Clonotype tables were post-analysed with VDJtools, and diversity was normalized by down-sampling all datasets to the smallest sample size. To correct batch-related cross-sample contamination, repertoire overlap clustering matched CDR3 amino acid sequences but not nucleotide sequences. TCRdb reran the public reads through fastp at Q25 and MiXCR, keeping productive beta chains. One record per CDR3 amino acid sequence lists the most common genes and DNA. None of the V and J calls come from the authors' own analysis; TCRdb made them. The sample profile shows 600,000 to 750,000 distinct CDR3 sequences; approximately 60% of them were found once. Around 10% of the sample comes from the top ten.

The sequencing input was blood. The receptor comes from a girl between 2 and 10 years old with multiple sclerosis. The sequence joins TRBV15 to TRBJ2-7; the D gene identity is not certain. The DNA sequence follows: TGTGCCACCAGCAGAGAGGGCAGAAGTCGGATGGGTGAGCAGTACTTC. It translates to CATSREGRSRMGEQYF.